This TCR beta chain is from a study of T cells in Graves' hyperthyroidism and ophthalmopathy. Study-wide results and limits: Among thyroid clonotypes expanded above 0.001, most also appeared in blood. Median prediction lead before ophthalmopathy onset was about 6.7 months with the model. A 13 V-J signature model discriminated ophthalmopathy versus stable hyperthyroidism.

Not enrolled were patients with uncontrolled infection, other autoimmune disease, pregnancy or lactation. This CDR3 contains 17 residues. The germline V gene has CDR1 SGHAT and CDR2 FQDESV (reference sequence). V shed 4 bases and J 3 bases; nucleotides not matched to a gene: 11. To note about this clonotype: No antigen is known for it.

TCR beta CDR3 regions were amplified from RNA. In the first-round RT-PCR of the TCR CDR3, the HTBI primer set was used. TCRdb itself ran the multiplex PCR reads through MiXCR, one entry per CDR3 protein. Among 660,000 or so distinct CDR3 sequences, less than 45% were seen once, and the ten largest hold about 7%. This TCR was sampled from an adult man with Graves' disease, either hyperthyroidism or ophthalmopathy (not recorded which). Sequencing was carried out using peripheral blood or thyroid tissue (not recorded which). This chain uses TRBV11-1 with TRBJ2-7, with 11 bases lining up with TRBD1. The CDR3 DNA reads TGTGCCAGCAGCTATAGCTTCCGGGACAGGGGGGACTACGAGCAGTACTTC. This gives the protein CASSYSFRDRGDYEQYF.